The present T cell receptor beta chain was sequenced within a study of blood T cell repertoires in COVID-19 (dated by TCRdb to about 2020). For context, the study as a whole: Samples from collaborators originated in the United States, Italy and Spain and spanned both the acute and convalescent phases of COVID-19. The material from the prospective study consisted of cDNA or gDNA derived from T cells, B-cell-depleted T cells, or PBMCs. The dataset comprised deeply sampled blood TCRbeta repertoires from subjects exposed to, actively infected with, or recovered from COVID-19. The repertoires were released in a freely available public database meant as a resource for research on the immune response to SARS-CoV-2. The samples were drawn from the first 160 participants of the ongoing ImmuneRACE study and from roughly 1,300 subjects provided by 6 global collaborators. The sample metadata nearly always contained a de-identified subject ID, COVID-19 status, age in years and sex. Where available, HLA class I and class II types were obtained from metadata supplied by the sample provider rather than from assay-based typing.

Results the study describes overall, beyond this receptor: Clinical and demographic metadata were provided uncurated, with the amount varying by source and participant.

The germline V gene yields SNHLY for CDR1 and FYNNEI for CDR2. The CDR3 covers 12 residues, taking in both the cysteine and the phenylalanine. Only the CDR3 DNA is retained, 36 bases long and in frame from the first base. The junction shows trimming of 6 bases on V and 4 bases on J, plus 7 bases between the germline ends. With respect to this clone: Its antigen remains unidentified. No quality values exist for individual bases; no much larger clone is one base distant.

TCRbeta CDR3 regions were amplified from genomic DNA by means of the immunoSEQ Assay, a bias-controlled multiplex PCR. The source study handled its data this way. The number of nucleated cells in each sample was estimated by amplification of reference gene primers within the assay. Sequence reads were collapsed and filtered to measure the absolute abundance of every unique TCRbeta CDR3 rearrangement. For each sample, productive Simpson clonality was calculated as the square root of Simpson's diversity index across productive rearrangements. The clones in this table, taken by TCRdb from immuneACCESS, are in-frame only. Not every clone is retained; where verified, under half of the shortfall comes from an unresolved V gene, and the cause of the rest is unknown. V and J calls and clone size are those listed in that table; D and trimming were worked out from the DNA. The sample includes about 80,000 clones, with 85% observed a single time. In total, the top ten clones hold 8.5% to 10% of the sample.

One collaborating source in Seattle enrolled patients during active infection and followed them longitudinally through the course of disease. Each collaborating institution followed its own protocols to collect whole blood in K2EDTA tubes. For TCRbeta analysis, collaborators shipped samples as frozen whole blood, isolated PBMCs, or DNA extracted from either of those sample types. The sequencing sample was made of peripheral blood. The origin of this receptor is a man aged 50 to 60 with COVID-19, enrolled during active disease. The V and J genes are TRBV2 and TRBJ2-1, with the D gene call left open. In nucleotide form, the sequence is TGTGCCAGCAGCCCCGGGTACAATGAGCAGTTCTTC. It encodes CASSPGYNEQFF. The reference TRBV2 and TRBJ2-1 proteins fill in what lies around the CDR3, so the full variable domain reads EPEVTQTPSHQVTQMGQEVILRCVPISNHLYFYWYRQILGQKVEFLVSFYNNEISEKSEIFDDQFSVERPDGSNFTLKIRSTKLEDSAMYFCASSPGYNEQFFGPGTRLTVL.